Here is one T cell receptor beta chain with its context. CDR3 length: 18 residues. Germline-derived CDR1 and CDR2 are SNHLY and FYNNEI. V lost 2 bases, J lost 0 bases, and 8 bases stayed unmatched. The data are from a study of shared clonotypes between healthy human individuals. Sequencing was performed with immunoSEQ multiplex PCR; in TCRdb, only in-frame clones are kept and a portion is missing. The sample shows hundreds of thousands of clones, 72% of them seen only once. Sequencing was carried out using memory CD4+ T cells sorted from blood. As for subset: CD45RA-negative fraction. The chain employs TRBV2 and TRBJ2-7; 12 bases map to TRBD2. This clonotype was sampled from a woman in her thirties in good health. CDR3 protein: CASSESPGLAGISYEQYF. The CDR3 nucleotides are TGTGCCAGCAGTGAAAGTCCAGGACTAGCGGGAATCTCCTACGAGCAGTACTTC.